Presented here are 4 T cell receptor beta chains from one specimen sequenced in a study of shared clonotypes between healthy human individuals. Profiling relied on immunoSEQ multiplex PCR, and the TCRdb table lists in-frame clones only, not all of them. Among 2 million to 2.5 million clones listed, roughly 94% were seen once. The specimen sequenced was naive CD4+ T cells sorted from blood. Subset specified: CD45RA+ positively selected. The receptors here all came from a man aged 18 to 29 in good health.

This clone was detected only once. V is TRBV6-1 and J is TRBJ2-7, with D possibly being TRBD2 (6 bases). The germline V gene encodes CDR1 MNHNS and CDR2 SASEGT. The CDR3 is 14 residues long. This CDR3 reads CVIQGTSISYEQYF. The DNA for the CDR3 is TGTGTAATACAAGGGACTTCGATCTCCTACGAGCAGTACTTC.

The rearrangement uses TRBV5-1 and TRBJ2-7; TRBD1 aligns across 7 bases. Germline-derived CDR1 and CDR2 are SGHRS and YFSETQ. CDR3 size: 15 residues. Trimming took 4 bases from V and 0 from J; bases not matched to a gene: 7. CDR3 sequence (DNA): TGCGCCAGCAGCCCAAAGACAGGGCACTCCTACGAGCAGTACTTC. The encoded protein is CASSPKTGHSYEQYF.

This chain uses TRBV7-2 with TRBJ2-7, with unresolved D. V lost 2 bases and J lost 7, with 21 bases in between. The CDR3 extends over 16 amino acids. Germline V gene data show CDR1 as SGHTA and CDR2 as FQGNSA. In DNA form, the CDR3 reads TGTGCCAGCAGCTTAAGGTACCTAGACGGGCGTGAAGAGCAGTACTTC. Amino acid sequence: CASSLRYLDGREEQYF.

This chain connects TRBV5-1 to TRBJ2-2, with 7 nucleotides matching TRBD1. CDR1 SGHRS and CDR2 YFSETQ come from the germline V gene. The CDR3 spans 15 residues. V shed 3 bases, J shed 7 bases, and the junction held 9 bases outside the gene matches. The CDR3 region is CASSSFGQDGGELFF. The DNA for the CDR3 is TGCGCCAGCAGCTCTTTCGGACAGGACGGCGGGGAGCTGTTTTTT.